These 19 T cell receptor beta chains were all obtained from the same sample, sequenced in a study of blood T cells in healthy people across ages. Alongside a J-beta primer mix, a sample-barcoded 5' primer served in a second PCR lasting about 7 to 11 cycles. TCRdb redid the calling of the 5' RACE reads with MiXCR, one entry per CDR3 protein. The sample has around 1,800,000 distinct CDR3 sequences, about two fifths seen once. Specimen: blood. These receptors came from a human donor in good health.

This clonotype is a singleton in its sample. The chain joins TRBV2 to TRBJ1-4; a weak D match, TRBD1 (6 bases). The CDR3 is 16 residues long. Germline-derived CDR1 and CDR2 are SNHLY and FYNNEI. V was clipped by 0 bases and J by 7 bases, with 15 bases between them. The CDR3 sequence: CASSEAPGGAFEKLFF. The CDR3 DNA reads as TGTGCCAGCAGTGAAGCGCCGGGGGGGGCATTTGAAAAACTGTTTTTT.

This clonotype was detected only once. The chain couples TRBV5-1 to TRBJ2-1; D is unresolved. This CDR3 region has 15 residues. CDR1 and CDR2 (germline): SGHRS, YFSETQ. The germline V and J ends were trimmed by 6 bases and 5 bases, with 18 bases remaining between them. The CDR3 spells CASTFGASRDNEQFF. The CDR3 DNA is TGCGCCAGCACCTTCGGAGCTTCTCGGGACAATGAGCAGTTCTTC.

This clonotype has at least ten counts. The genes are TRBV20-1 and TRBJ2-5; 12 bases line up with TRBD2. The V and J ends lost 6 bases and 0 bases, in that order; junction bases with no gene match: 5. From germline, CDR1 is DFQATT and CDR2 SNEGSKA (reference sequence). The CDR3 runs to 15 residues. CDR3 in amino acids: CSAHRTSGDQETQYF. The CDR3 DNA sequence: TGCAGTGCCCACCGGACTAGCGGGGACCAAGAGACCCAGTACTTC.

The chain uses TRBV9 and TRBJ2-1, with TRBD2 matching over 7 bases. The J call may be in error: the DNA end matches TRBJ2-7 better. The germline V gene has CDR1 SGDLS and CDR2 YYNGEE. This CDR3 contains 15 residues. The CDR3 region is CASSAGGSSYNEQYF. The CDR3 DNA reads as TGTGCCAGCAGCGCCGGGGGGAGCTCCTACAATGAGCAGTACTTC.

This clonotype was counted between two and nine times. The rearrangement uses TRBV10-3 and TRBJ2-4, with TRBD1 matching 7 bases. The J call may be faulty, since TRBJ2-7 better matches the DNA end. CDR1 is ENHRY, CDR2 SYGVKD, per germline. The CDR3 sequence is 14 residues long. The CDR3 region is CAISITGEVDEQYF. For the CDR3, the DNA is TGTGCCATCAGTATCACAGGGGAAGTAGACGAGCAGTACTTC.

The table lists this clonotype with a few counts. This chain uses TRBV9 with TRBJ2-2, with TRBD2 identical over 8 bases. J was trimmed by 6 bases and V by 2 bases; bases with no gene match: 9. The CDR3 sequence is 16 residues long. Germline V gives CDR1 SGDLS, CDR2 YYNGEE. DNA of the CDR3: TGTGCCAGCAGCGTGGGTATTTCGGGGGGGCCCGGGGAGCTGTTTTTT. The encoded protein is CASSVGISGGPGELFF.

This clonotype was counted between two and nine times. The CDR3: CSVVGVDGHNEQFF. As DNA, the CDR3 is TGCAGCGTTGTGGGGGTGGACGGACACAATGAGCAGTTCTTC. J is TRBJ2-1 and V is TRBV29-1; D tentatively reads TRBD1 or TRBD2 (5 bases each). Germline loops: CDR1 SQVTM, CDR2 ANQGSEA. Trimming removed 4 bases from V and 5 bases from J, with 15 bases in between. The CDR3 covers 14 residues.

The V call is TRBV11-3, the J call TRBJ1-1, with D hard to call. CDR1 and CDR2 (germline): SGHNT, YENEEA. Trimming cost V 5 bases and J 1 base, with 11 bases left between them. The CDR3 covers 14 residues. The DNA of the CDR3 is TGTGCCAGCAGCCTCCGGGTCCCGAACACTGAAGCTTTCTTT. Translation gives CASSLRVPNTEAFF.

The chain uses TRBV29-1 and TRBJ1-1; 9 nucleotides match TRBD1. The germline V gene has CDR1 SQVTM and CDR2 ANQGSEA. With 5 bases clipped from V and 4 bases from J, the junction kept 8 bases outside the gene matches. CDR3 length equals 14 residues. As DNA, the CDR3 is TGCAGCGTTACCGGGACAGGGTTTAGCACTGAAGCTTTCTTT. It specifies CSVTGTGFSTEAFF.

This clonotype was detected a few times. The gene calls are TRBV6-6 and TRBJ2-7, with D hard to call. The CDR3 loop spans 13 amino acids. Trimming took off 1 base at V and 4 bases at J, with 8 bases between the two ends. Per germline, CDR1 MNHNY and CDR2 SVGAGI (reference sequence). The CDR3 reads CASSYFIGYEQYF. DNA of the CDR3: TGTGCCAGCAGTTACTTCATTGGGTACGAGCAGTACTTC.

The chain joins TRBV6-5 to TRBJ2-7; D may be TRBD1 (6 bases). Trimming took 6 bases from V and 5 from J, leaving 11 bases between them. The CDR3 runs 12 residues. From germline, CDR1 is MNHEY and CDR2 SVGAGI. CDR3 amino acids: CASRQGFHEQYF. CDR3 nucleotides: TGTGCCAGCAGGCAGGGGTTCCACGAGCAGTACTTC.

V gene TRBV6-2 or TRBV6-3 combines with J gene TRBJ1-6; D is unresolved. The germline V gene encodes CDR1 MNHEY and CDR2 SVGEGT. This CDR3 comprises 16 residues. V shed 4 bases and J shed 3 bases, with 13 bases lying between them. The DNA for the CDR3 is TGTGCCAGCAGTTCCGAGGGCCCCGACTATAATTCACCCCTCCACTTT. It encodes CASSSEGPDYNSPLHF.

The chain recombines TRBV20-1 with TRBJ2-7; D is uncertain. Germline V lookup: CDR1 DFQATT, CDR2 SNEGSKA (reference sequence). There are 12 residues in the CDR3. The V gene lost 8 bases and the J gene lost 0 bases, with 11 bases spanning the gap. The CDR3 reads CSSGSLSYEQYF. DNA of the CDR3: TGCAGTTCTGGGTCGCTCTCCTACGAGCAGTACTTC.

In the case of this clonotype: Relative to the germline gene, one junction end is altered; a read error may explain this. The V and J genes are TRBV7-2 and TRBJ2-3; D is perhaps TRBD1 (6 bases). This CDR3 is built from 14 residues. The V gene's germline CDR1 is SGHTA and CDR2 FQGNSA. The CDR3 DNA sequence: TGTGTCAGCAGCTTAGCGCAGGGGACAGATACGCAGTATTTT. Translated, it gives CVSSLAQGTDTQYF. The variable domain in full, with the rest retrieved from reference TRBV7-2 and TRBJ2-3, is GAGVSQSPSNKVTEKGKDVELRCDPISGHTALYWYRQSLGQGLEFLIYFQGNSAPDKSGLPSDRFSAERTGGSVSTLTIQRTQQEDSAVYLCVSSLAQGTDTQYFGPGTRLTVL.

The chain recombines TRBV7-3 with TRBJ2-6, with TRBD1 matching over 8 bases. Germline CDR1 is SGHTA and CDR2 is FQGTGA. The V and J ends lost 0 bases and 0 bases, in that order; junction bases with no gene match: 7. The CDR3 consists of 19 residues. CDR3 in amino acids: CASSLTGTGLLSGANVLTF. Here the CDR3 DNA reads TGTGCCAGCAGCTTAACGGGGACAGGCTTACTCTCTGGGGCCAACGTCCTGACTTTC.

This clonotype was recorded a few times. This CDR3 reads CASSPSQGGGGYNEQFF. The CDR3 DNA follows: TGCGCCAGCAGCCCGTCCCAGGGGGGCGGGGGATACAATGAGCAGTTCTTC. The chain is built from TRBV4-1 and TRBJ2-1, with D tentatively TRBD1 or TRBD2 (7 bases each). The CDR3 has 17 amino acids. Germline V gene lookup returns CDR1 MGHRA and CDR2 YSYEKL. The V and J ends lost 4 bases and 4 bases respectively, with 20 bases between them.

The rearrangement joins TRBV18 to TRBJ1-5; D not certain. The germline CDR1 and CDR2 sequences are KGHSH and LQKENI. The CDR3 has 16 residues. V gave up 1 base and J gave up 7 bases, with 17 bases separating them. CDR3 sequence reads: CASSPRPTPGVQPQHF. The CDR3 DNA is TGTGCCAGCTCACCACGTCCCACCCCCGGGGTCCAGCCCCAGCATTTT.

This clonotype has a handful of counts. The rearrangement links TRBV5-1 to TRBJ2-1, with D uncertain. Germline CDR1 and CDR2: SGHRS and YFSETQ. CDR3 length equals 17 residues. V was pared by 1 base and J by 2 bases, with 16 bases between. CDR3 bases: TGCGCCAGCAGCTTGACATTACGGATATCGCCCTACAATGAGCAGTTCTTC. Protein product: CASSLTLRISPYNEQFF.

This chain uses TRBV6-2 or TRBV6-3 with TRBJ2-2; tentatively, D is TRBD1 (7 bases). CDR3 length: 14 amino acids. CDR1 MNHEY and CDR2 SVGEGT come from the germline V gene. V lost 7 bases, J lost 9 bases, and 18 bases lay in between. CDR3 protein: CASTTSQGGRELFF. In DNA form, the CDR3 reads TGTGCCAGCACCACCAGCCAGGGGGGCAGGGAGCTGTTTTTT.